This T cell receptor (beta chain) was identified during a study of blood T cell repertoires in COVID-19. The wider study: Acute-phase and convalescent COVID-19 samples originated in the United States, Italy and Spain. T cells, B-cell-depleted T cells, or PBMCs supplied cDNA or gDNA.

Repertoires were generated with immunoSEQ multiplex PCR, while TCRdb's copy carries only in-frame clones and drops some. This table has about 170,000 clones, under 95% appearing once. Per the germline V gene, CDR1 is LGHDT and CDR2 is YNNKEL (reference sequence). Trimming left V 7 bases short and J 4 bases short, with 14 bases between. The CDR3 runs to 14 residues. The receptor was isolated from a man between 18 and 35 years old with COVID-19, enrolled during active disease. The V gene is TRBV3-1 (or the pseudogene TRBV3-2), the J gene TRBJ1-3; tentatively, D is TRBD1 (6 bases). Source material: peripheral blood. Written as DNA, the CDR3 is TGTGCCAGCAACGTAGACAGGTCCGGAAACACCATATATTTT. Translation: CASNVDRSGNTIYF.